Listed here is a single T cell receptor (beta chain). Antigen: not known. This record comes from a study of Ad26.COV2.S vaccination and SARS-CoV-2 variants. Study at large: COV1001, an Ad26.COV2.S trial, supplied this vaccine-arm donor. Overall study findings and caveats: Post-vaccination spike-specific CD8+ and CD4+ T cell responses reportedly had substantial breadth.

Trimming at V came to 5 bases and at J to 0 bases, leaving 3 bases not matched to a gene. The CDR3 loop spans 14 amino acids. Germline V gene sequence: CDR1 SQVTM, CDR2 ANQGSEA. Method: immunoSEQ multiplex PCR; TCRdb's copy keeps in-frame clones and lacks some. This table has around 320,000 clones, over 75% appearing once. Treatment here: about 20 received Ad26.COV2.S at low or high dose, single or two shots; about 5 received placebo; per-sample allocation not given. Specimens were obtained on day 63 following the first vaccine or placebo injection. The source material was peripheral blood, sampled in a trial of Ad26.COV2.S vaccine versus placebo. The TCR originated in a person between 18 and 59 years old who received the Ad26.COV2.S COVID-19 vaccine or a placebo. This chain uses TRBV29-1 with TRBJ2-2, with TRBD2 matching over 7 bases. The CDR3: CSVLRGANTGELFF. In nucleotides, the CDR3 is TGCAGCGTTCTCCGGGGGGCGAACACCGGGGAGCTGTTTTTT.